Listed below are T cell receptor beta chains from one sample, sequenced in a study of tumor-infiltrating lymphocytes in primary liver carcinoma. MiXCR, applied by TCRdb to the multiplex PCR reads, yields one record per CDR3 protein. The sample includes about 120,000 distinct CDR3 sequences, approximately 70% of them seen just once. Sequencing was done on a sample of liver tumor tissue from sampling region 1. The origin of the receptors is an older woman with primary liver carcinoma and hepatitis B virus infection. Each CDR3 is given with its conserved first and last residue. Each record gives: D gene, J gene, clone size, V gene, CDR3 protein, CDR3 DNA. A D gene is named only where the DNA matches it firmly. Clone size is given for some rows only: seen once, a few or many times, or a class if the clone is expanded.

- TRBJ1-1 - TRBV30 CAWSRVGRIPFF TGTGCCTGGAGTCGGGTCGGACGTATTCCTTTCTTT
- TRBJ2-3 many TRBV6-1 CASSELGVETDTQYF TGTGCCAGCAGTGAATTGGGGGTCGAGACAGATACGCAGTATTTT
- TRBJ1-5 - TRBV6-1 CASRGDLTGPSQPQHF TGTGCCAGCAGAGGGGACTTAACAGGGCCCAGTCAGCCCCAGCATTTT
TRBD1 TRBJ2-6 - TRBV5-1 CTSTRTGWSRGADVLTF TGCACCAGCACCCGGACAGGGTGGTCTAGGGGGGCCGACGTCCTGACTTTC
- TRBJ2-2 - TRBV11-2 CASSSRGNTEEQFF TGTGCCAGCAGCTCGAGGGGGAACACCGAGGAGCAGTTTTTT
- TRBJ2-3 many TRBV9 CASSVRGLGDTQYF TGTGCCAGCAGCGTTCGGGGGTTGGGAGATACGCAGTATTTT
- TRBJ2-2 - TRBV11-2 CASGLHPNTGELFF TGTGCCAGTGGCTTACACCCGAACACCGGGGAGCTGTTTTTT
TRBD2 TRBJ2-1 - TRBV11-2 CTNSLGTSGNLEQFF TGTACCAACAGCTTAGGAACTAGCGGGAATCTTGAGCAGTTCTTC
TRBD2 TRBJ2-3 - TRBV11-3 CATSPPTSGGTDTQYF TGCGCCACCAGCCCGCCGACTAGCGGAGGCACAGATACGCAGTATTTT
TRBD1 TRBJ1-2 - TRBV6-5 CANRGGQAIYAYTF TGTGCCAACAGAGGCGGACAGGCCATCTATGCCTACACCTTC
TRBD2 TRBJ2-3 many TRBV5-6 CASSLGPLAGGDTQYF TGTGCCAGCAGCTTGGGGCCACTAGCGGGAGGAGATACGCAGTATTTT
- TRBJ1-4 few TRBV5-4 CASSVPVGPDEKLFF TGTGCCAGCAGCGTGCCGGTGGGTCCGGATGAAAAACTGTTTTTT
TRBD2 TRBJ2-1 - TRBV11-2 CASSLELAAYNEQFF TGTGCCAGCAGCTTAGAGCTAGCGGCCTACAATGAGCAGTTCTTC
- TRBJ2-5 - TRBV5-5 CARRPGAMVTGYAETQYF TGTGCCAGGAGGCCGGGGGCTATGGTGACAGGGTATGCAGAGACCCAGTACTTC
TRBD1 TRBJ1-4 many TRBV6-5 CASRGDRDRYEKLFF TGTGCCAGCAGAGGCGACAGGGACCGATACGAAAAACTGTTTTTT
- TRBJ2-1 many TRBV4-1 CASRKTGTSGNEQFF TGCGCCAGCAGGAAAACGGGGACCTCGGGCAATGAGCAGTTCTTC
- TRBJ2-5 many TRBV6-5 CASSPGRDTNQETQYF TGTGCCAGCAGCCCAGGCCGGGACACTAACCAAGAGACCCAGTACTTC
- TRBJ2-7 - TRBV11-3 CASSLVQGTYEQYF TGTGCCAGCAGCTTAGTGCAGGGTACCTACGAGCAGTACTTC
- TRBJ2-2 few TRBV28 CASSFLGGDRETGELFF TGTGCCAGCAGTTTTCTCGGGGGCGATAGAGAAACCGGGGAGCTGTTTTTT
- TRBJ1-1 - TRBV29-1 CSAQAGGHTEAFF TGCAGCGCCCAGGCTGGGGGACACACTGAAGCTTTCTTT
- TRBJ1-5 few TRBV6-5 CASSYRRSDSNQPQHF TGTGCCAGCAGTTACCGACGGTCGGATAGCAATCAGCCCCAGCATTTT
- TRBJ2-3 - TRBV6-1 CASSMSVSSTDTQYF TGTGCCAGTAGTATGAGCGTATCTAGCACAGATACGCAGTATTTT
- TRBJ2-1 - TRBV11-2 CASSLIRGAVTYNEQFF TGTGCCAGCAGTTTAATAAGGGGGGCGGTCACCTACAATGAGCAGTTCTTC
- TRBJ1-2 - TRBV7-9 CASSKGGLYAYTF TGTGCCAGCAGCAAGGGGGGGCTCTATGCCTACACCTTC
TRBD2 TRBJ2-1 - TRBV11-2 CVSSLDGLAEGSYSYNEQFF TGTGTCAGCAGCTTAGATGGGCTAGCGGAAGGCTCATACTCCTATAATGAGCAGTTCTTC
TRBD1 TRBJ1-6 - TRBV6-6 CASSYQTGEHSLLHF TGTGCCAGCAGTTACCAAACAGGGGAACATTCACTCCTCCACTTT
TRBD2 TRBJ2-2 - TRBV11-2 CASSLMALAGVPGELFF TGTGCCAGCAGCCTCATGGCGCTAGCGGGAGTGCCCGGGGAGCTGTTTTTC
- TRBJ1-1 once TRBV7-9 CASSPPTGPNAEAFF TGTGCCAGCAGCCCCCCGACAGGCCCTAACGCTGAAGCTTTCTTT
- TRBJ1-1 many TRBV6-1 CASSRNPLQASPSIAFF TGTGCCAGCAGTCGTAACCCCCTTCAAGCGAGCCCGTCAATAGCTTTCTTT
- TRBJ2-3 - TRBV11-2 CASSLDTGAITYTQYF TGTGCCAGCAGCTTAGATACTGGGGCCATCACATATACGCAGTATTTT
- TRBJ2-5 - TRBV2 CASSVSETQYF TGTGCCAGCAGTGTTTCTGAGACCCAGTACTTC
- TRBJ1-5 once TRBV2 CASSRETTYSNQPQHF TGTGCCAGCAGCCGAGAGACAACATATAGCAATCAGCCCCAGCATTTC
TRBD2 TRBJ2-1 many TRBV6-1 CASSIRLAGGPYNEQFF TGTGCCAGCAGTATCCGACTAGCGGGAGGGCCGTACAATGAGCAGTTCTTC
- TRBJ2-1 many TRBV6-2/TRBV6-3 CASMGLGGGNEQFF TGTGCCAGCATGGGGCTAGGGGGGGGGAATGAGCAGTTCTTC
TRBD1 TRBJ1-5 - TRBV20-1 CSARVSQGDRPQHF TGCAGTGCTAGAGTTTCGCAGGGGGATCGGCCCCAGCATTTT
TRBD1 TRBJ2-5 medium-sized TRBV11-2 CASSLDRGLETQYF TGTGCCAGCAGCTTGGACAGGGGGCTAGAGACCCAGTACTTC
- TRBJ2-1 - TRBV11-2 CASSLGGFYNEQFF TGTGCCAGCAGCTTGGGAGGCTTCTACAATGAGCAGTTCTTC
TRBD1 TRBJ2-2 - TRBV19 CASNKTGTNTGELFF TGTGCCAGTAATAAGACAGGGACGAACACCGGGGAGCTGTTTTTT
- TRBJ2-6 once TRBV7-9 CVSRESGGANVLTF TGTGTCAGCAGAGAAAGCGGGGGGGCCAACGTCCTGACTTTC
- TRBJ1-1 many TRBV6-6 CASSARGDTEAFF TGTGCCAGCAGTGCGAGAGGGGACACTGAAGCTTTCTTT
TRBD2 TRBJ2-7 - TRBV11-2 CASSLDEKGLYYEQYF TGTGCCAGCAGCTTAGATGAGAAGGGACTATACTACGAGCAGTACTTC
TRBD2 TRBJ2-1 many TRBV5-1 CASSLDPSGTYNEQFF TGCGCCAGCAGCTTGGATCCTAGCGGGACTTACAATGAGCAGTTCTTC
- TRBJ2-3 - TRBV11-2 CASTLNRAGSLDTQYF TGTGCCAGCACCTTAAACAGGGCGGGTTCCCTGGATACGCAGTATTTT
TRBD1 TRBJ1-1 - TRBV29-1 CIVAQGSSPEAFF TGCATCGTTGCACAGGGGTCTTCCCCTGAAGCTTTCTTT
- TRBJ2-6 - TRBV28 CALQGVGGANVLTF TGTGCCCTCCAAGGGGTTGGGGGGGCCAACGTCCTGACTTTC
- TRBJ2-1 few TRBV7-9 CASSVDSYNEQFF TGTGCCAGCAGCGTGGACAGCTACAATGAGCAGTTCTTC
- TRBJ1-1 - TRBV11-2 CASCFNMNTEAFF TGTGCCAGCTGCTTTAATATGAACACTGAGGCTTTCTTT